This passage covers 10 T cell receptor beta chains from one sample sequenced in a study of cytomegalovirus exposure and HLA in healthy donors. In the PCR, 60 Vbeta and 13 Jbeta primers were used. The method was immunoSEQ multiplex PCR; TCRdb's version includes in-frame clones alone and lacks a portion of them. The sample consists of 150,000 to 200,000 clones, roughly four fifths of them appearing once. The sample was PBMCs. The receptors were gathered from a woman aged 40-49 years in good health and CMV-seronegative.

The J gene is TRBJ2-7, the V gene TRBV5-6; TRBD1 matches 9 bases. Trimming at V came to 4 bases and at J to 6 bases, leaving 8 bases not matched to a gene. CDR1 and CDR2 (germline): SGHDT, YYEEEE. There are 14 residues in the CDR3. The CDR3, as DNA: TGTGCCAGCAGCAGCCCGGGACAGGGAGGCGAGCAGTACTTC. The encoded protein is CASSSPGQGGEQYF.

This clone was counted only a few times. The chain has TRBV7-3 and TRBJ1-1, with D possibly being TRBD1 (6 bases). This CDR3 is built from 18 residues. Germline V gene data show CDR1 as SGHTA and CDR2 as FQGTGA. V lost 2 bases and J 0 bases, leaving 19 bases between the germline ends. CDR3 in DNA: TGTGCCAGCAGCTTATTAGTGGGGGGGGCGGACATGAACACTGAAGCTTTCTTT. This sequence encodes CASSLLVGGADMNTEAFF.

V usage is TRBV19 and J usage is TRBJ1-2; the D is unclear. The CDR3 length is 15 residues. Germline assignment: CDR1 LNHDA and CDR2 SQIVND (reference sequence). Deletions cut 4 bases from V and 3 bases from J, with 15 bases between. DNA of the CDR3: TGTGCCAGTAGTACCGCGGACGGCGGGGACTATGGCTACACCTTC. Translated: CASSTADGGDYGYTF.

J is TRBJ2-2 and V is TRBV6-5; 11 nucleotides line up with TRBD2. Germline V lookup: CDR1 MNHEY, CDR2 SVGAGI. V gave up 7 bases and J gave up 4 bases; unmatched junction bases: 5. The CDR3 length is 15 residues. CDR3 coding DNA: TGTGCCAGCACCGGGACTAGCGGAGTCACCGGGGAGCTGTTTTTT. Encoded protein: CASTGTSGVTGELFF.

CDR3 nucleotide sequence: TGCGCCAGCAGCTCTGGGGCACCTGAAGCTTTCTTT. It yields the protein CASSSGAPEAFF. This chain connects TRBV5-1 to TRBJ1-1; D may be TRBD1 (5 bases). CDR3 length: 12 amino acids. Germline V gives CDR1 SGHRS, CDR2 YFSETQ. V dropped 3 bases and J dropped 6 bases, with 9 bases sitting between them.

The gene calls are TRBV28 and TRBJ1-1; 11 bases align to TRBD1. The V segment lost 8 bases and the J segment 5 bases; nucleotides outside the gene matches: 4. Germline CDR1 and CDR2: MDHEN and SYDVKM. The CDR3 totals 13 residues. CDR3 sequence (DNA): TGTGCCAGCGGACAGGGGGCAGGGACTGAAGCTTTCTTT. Amino acid sequence: CASGQGAGTEAFF.

This rearrangement joins TRBV29-1 to TRBJ1-2, with D hard to call. V lost 6 bases and J 4 bases, leaving 12 bases between the germline ends. Germline V gene lookup returns CDR1 SQVTM and CDR2 ANQGSEA. The CDR3 spans 12 residues. The CDR3 region has the DNA TGCAGCGTGGGAGACACGACCTATGGCTACACCTTC. Its protein is CSVGDTTYGYTF. The full variable domain, with the rest looked up from reference TRBV29-1 and TRBJ1-2, is SAVISQKPSRDICQRGTSLTIQCQVDSQVTMMFWYRQQPGQSLTLIATANQGSEATYESGFVIDKFPISRPNLTFSTLTVSNMSPEDSSIYLCSVGDTTYGYTFGSGTRLTVV.

The chain recombines TRBV6-5 with TRBJ1-5; 7 bases agree with TRBD1. This CDR3 is 14 amino acids long. Unmatched junction bases numbered 6, after V lost 6 bases and J lost 4 bases. CDR1 and CDR2 (germline): MNHEY, SVGAGI. CDR3 sequence reads: CASRRDSSNQPQHF. CDR3 bases: TGTGCCAGCAGGAGGGACAGCTCAAATCAGCCCCAGCATTTT.

The V gene is TRBV5-4, the J gene TRBJ2-1, with D perhaps TRBD2 (6 bases). V lost 4 bases to trimming and J lost 6 bases, with 17 bases between them. This CDR3 has 15 amino acids. Germline CDR1 reads SGHNT; CDR2 reads YYREEE (reference sequence). CDR3 bases: TGTGCCAGCAGCCCCATCTACGGGGGAGCCAATGAGCAGTTCTTC. Amino acids: CASSPIYGGANEQFF.

The chain combines TRBV11-2 with TRBJ1-1; a possible D gene is TRBD1 (5 bases). This CDR3 region has 16 residues. CDR1 is SGHAT and CDR2 is FQNNGV in the germline V gene. V was trimmed by 5 bases and J by 1 base, leaving 17 bases between them. DNA for the CDR3: TGTGCCAGCAGCCTCCGAAGGGGCTACGAGAACACTGAAGCTTTCTTT. Translation: CASSLRRGYENTEAFF.